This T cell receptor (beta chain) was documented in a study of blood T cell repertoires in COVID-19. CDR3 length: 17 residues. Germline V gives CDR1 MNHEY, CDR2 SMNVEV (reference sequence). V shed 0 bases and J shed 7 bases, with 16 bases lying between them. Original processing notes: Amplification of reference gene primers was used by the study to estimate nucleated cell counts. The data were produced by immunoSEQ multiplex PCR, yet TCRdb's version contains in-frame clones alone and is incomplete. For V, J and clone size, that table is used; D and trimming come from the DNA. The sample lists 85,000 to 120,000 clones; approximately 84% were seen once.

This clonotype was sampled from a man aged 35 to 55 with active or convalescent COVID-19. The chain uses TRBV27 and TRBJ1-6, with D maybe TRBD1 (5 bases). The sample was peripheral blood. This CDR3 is CASSLSVGQGGNSPLHF. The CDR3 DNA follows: TGTGCCAGCAGTTTATCGGTTGGCCAGGGCGGCAATTCACCCCTCCACTTT.